The 9 T cell receptor beta chains in this list originate from one sample, sequenced in a study of identical twins. TCRdb ran MiXCR on the 5' RACE reads and lists one entry per CDR3 protein. Found here are roughly 280,000 distinct CDR3 sequences, roughly 9.7% of them singletons; the top ten hold approximately 6.5%. The data were also submitted as part of a second study, on yellow fever vaccine responses in identical twins.

Sequenced material: CD8+ T cells sorted from blood. These receptors were taken from a woman aged 18-35 years in good health.

In this sample, this clonotype turned up many times. The gene calls are TRBV6-1 and TRBJ2-1; D perhaps matches TRBD1 (6 bases). Per germline, CDR1 MNHNS and CDR2 SASEGT. The CDR3 has 14 amino acids. V lost 6 bases, J lost 5 bases, and 14 bases lay in between. The CDR3 nucleotides are TGTGCCAGCAGCCCTGGCACAGGGCACAATGAGCAGTTCTTC. Protein: CASSPGTGHNEQFF.

The DNA for the CDR3 is TGTGCCAGCAGCCGCCCGACTAGCGGGGGGCATTCAGATACGCAGTATTTT. Its translation: CASSRPTSGGHSDTQYF. The V and J genes are TRBV3-1 and TRBJ2-3, with TRBD2 matching over 13 bases. Trimming removed 4 bases from V and 4 bases from J; junction bases left unmatched: 8. CDR3 length: 17 residues. CDR1 LGHDT and CDR2 YNNKEL come from the germline V gene (reference sequence).

This chain joins TRBV18 and TRBJ2-1; D call uncertain. CDR1 KGHSH and CDR2 LQKENI come from the germline V gene. Trimming removed 0 bases at V and 9 bases at J, with 6 bases between. This CDR3 is built from 12 residues. This CDR3 reads CASSPPLREQFF. CDR3 coding DNA: TGTGCCAGCTCACCACCGCTGCGTGAGCAGTTCTTC.

This clonotype has a count of ten or more. V gene TRBV10-3 combines with J gene TRBJ2-6; D is unresolved. The CDR3 is 16 amino acids. V dropped 4 bases and J dropped 0 bases, with 10 bases sitting between them. Looked up from germline, CDR1 is ENHRY and CDR2 is SYGVKD. CDR3 region: CAISGPTDSGANVLTF. In nucleotides, the CDR3 is TGTGCCATCAGTGGACCGACGGACTCTGGGGCCAACGTCCTGACTTTC.

This rearrangement joins TRBV30 to TRBJ2-7, with TRBD2 as a possible D gene (6 bases). CDR3 length: 13 residues. V lost 3 bases and J lost 3, with 12 bases in between. CDR1 GTSNPN and CDR2 SVGIG come from the germline V gene (reference sequence). The CDR3 DNA is TGTGCCTGGAGGGCCCGGACTAACTACGAGCAGTACTTC. Residues: CAWRARTNYEQYF.

This clonotype appeared a few times. V usage is TRBV27 and J usage is TRBJ2-3, with TRBD2 matching 8 bases. This CDR3 has 14 amino acids. V shed 8 bases and J 0 bases; nucleotides not matched to a gene: 4. The V gene's germline CDR1 is MNHEY and CDR2 SMNVEV (reference sequence). The CDR3 DNA reads as TGTGCCAGCCAACTAGCGGCTAGCACAGATACGCAGTATTTT. This codes for CASQLAASTDTQYF.

Ten or more counts support this clonotype. V and J are TRBV3-1 and TRBJ2-3, with TRBD2 matching over 12 bases. The CDR3 sequence is 17 residues long. The J segment lost 1 base and the V segment lost 2 bases, leaving 4 bases of the junction unmatched. CDR1 LGHDT and CDR2 YNNKEL come from the germline V gene (reference sequence). CDR3 nucleotide sequence: TGTGCCAGCAGCCAAAGACTAGCGGGAGATGGCACAGATACGCAGTATTTT. Protein product: CASSQRLAGDGTDTQYF.

This clonotype was found many times. The chain uses TRBV12-3 or TRBV12-4 and TRBJ2-3, with TRBD2 matching over 10 bases. V lost 3 bases and J lost 3; bases outside the gene matches: 3. The CDR3 runs 15 residues. The CDR3 loop is CASSFIAGGTDTQYF. The CDR3 DNA sequence: TGTGCCAGCAGTTTCATAGCGGGAGGAACAGATACGCAGTATTTT.

This clonotype has just a few counts. The gene calls are TRBV14 and TRBJ2-1, with D possibly being TRBD2 (5 bases). The CDR3 length is 16 residues. V gave up 5 bases and J gave up 0 bases, with 14 bases separating them. Germline-derived CDR1 and CDR2 are SGHDN and FVKESK. The CDR3 bases are TGTGCCAGCAGCTCATTTTATGGGAGCTCCTACAATGAGCAGTTCTTC. This translates into CASSSFYGSSYNEQFF.